This TCR beta chain was captured by sequencing in a study of CD8+CD57+ T cells in acquired aplastic anemia. At the level of the study: When averaged, DNA from sorted CD4+ and CD8+ cells came to around 3.4 ug. Study results and limitations: CD8+ Simpson's diversity in patients was not significantly different from that in controls. It was found that 25 to 35 CD8+ CDR3 sequences were shared between patients and controls.

Sequencing involved patients with CD8+CD57+ cell expansion previously shown by flow cytometry. By the time of blood sampling, patients had still received no therapy. This CDR3 contains 15 residues. Germline values: CDR1 SGHTA, CDR2 FQGNSA. Trimming at V came to 4 bases and at J to 3 bases, leaving 3 bases not matched to a gene. At least ten counts were recorded for this clonotype. Antigen specificity is unknown. Both TCR beta VDJ combination and CDR3 sequence profiling were carried out. Genomic DNA was the template for this profiling. One entry per CDR3 protein, called by TCRdb with MiXCR from the reads. The sample gives just over 450,000 distinct CDR3 sequences, approximately 33% of which show up once; 0.82% is in the top ten.

This TCR came from a human donor with aplastic anemia. The chain links TRBV7-2 to TRBJ2-3, with TRBD2 matching over 11 bases. Sequencing was done on a sample of sorted CD4+, CD8+, or CD8+CD57+ T cells (not recorded which) from PBMCs. The CDR3 region is CASSSRLAGTDTQYF. For the CDR3, the DNA is TGTGCCAGCAGCTCGCGACTAGCGGGGACAGATACGCAGTATTTT.